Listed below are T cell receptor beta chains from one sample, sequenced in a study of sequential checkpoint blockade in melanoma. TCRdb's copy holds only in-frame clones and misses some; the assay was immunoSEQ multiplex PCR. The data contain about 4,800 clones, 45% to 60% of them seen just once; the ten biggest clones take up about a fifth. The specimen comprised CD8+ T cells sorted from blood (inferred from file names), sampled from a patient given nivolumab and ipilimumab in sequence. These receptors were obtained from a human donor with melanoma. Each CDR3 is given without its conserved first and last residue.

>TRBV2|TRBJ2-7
ASSLRPDVGTYEQY
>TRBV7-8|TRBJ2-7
ASSLEAGVGYEQY
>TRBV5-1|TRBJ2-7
ASSFRTGALEQY
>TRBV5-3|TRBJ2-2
ARSSRTSGSDFTGELF
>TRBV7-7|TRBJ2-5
ASSFRVSGGETQY
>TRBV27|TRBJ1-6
ASSLIGQGFSSPLH
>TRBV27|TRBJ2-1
ASSLSPQSGAYNEQF
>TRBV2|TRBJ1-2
ASSDSTGTYGYT
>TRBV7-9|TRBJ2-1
ASSPGGEQF
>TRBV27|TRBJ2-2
ASSFSAGELF